The clone carrying this TCR beta chain has a handful of counts. What it binds is unknown. These data belong to a study of cytomegalovirus exposure and HLA in healthy donors. Study-wide results and limits: The authors excluded some V segments, including TRBV6-2 and TRBV6-3, as indistinguishable.

The ends were cut back, 3 bases at V and 1 base at J, with 9 bases in the middle. CDR1 is SNHLY and CDR2 is FYNNEI in the germline V gene. The CDR3 consists of 15 residues. A multiplex PCR was run with 60 Vbeta primers and 13 Jbeta primers. Repertoires were generated with immunoSEQ multiplex PCR, while TCRdb's copy carries only in-frame clones and drops some. The sample yields around 220,000 clones, 70% to 80% seen once. The receptor was derived from a woman in her twenties or thirties in good health and CMV-seronegative. What was sequenced was PBMCs. The rearrangement joins TRBV2 to TRBJ2-2; D is possibly TRBD2 (5 bases). Here the CDR3 DNA reads TGTGCCAGCAGTGACGGTGCGGGGAACACCGGGGAGCTGTTTTTT. Translation gives CASSDGAGNTGELFF.